This is a list of T cell receptor beta chains from one sample in a study of Graves' ophthalmopathy and Graves' hyperthyroidism. TCRdb redid the calling of the multiplex PCR reads with MiXCR, one entry per CDR3 protein. The sample contains around 1.1 million distinct CDR3 sequences, less than 45% of which appear only once. Sequences were obtained from peripheral blood or thyroid tissue (not recorded which). All receptors derive from an adult man with Graves' hyperthyroidism. The CDR3 runs from the conserved cysteine through the conserved F or W. D genes are given only for firm matches. Expanded clones are given a class, and other clones once, few, many or no size at all.

V gene	J gene	clone size	D gene	CDR3 length	CDR3 DNA	CDR3 protein
TRBV12-3/TRBV12-4	TRBJ2-2	.	.	15	TGTGCCAGCAGCATAACTTCCGGTCTGACCGGGGAGCTGTTTTTT	CASSITSGLTGELFF
TRBV28	TRBJ1-1	once	.	14	TGTGCCAGCAGTTTAGTGGGCGGAGGGGGTAATGCTTTCTTT	CASSLVGGGGNAFF
TRBV7-2	TRBJ1-1	.	TRBD1	15	TGTGCCAGCAGCGGACAGGTTTGGTTAAGCACTGAAGCTTTCTTT	CASSGQVWLSTEAFF
TRBV19	TRBJ1-5	many	.	15	TGTGCCAGTAAATATCTCGGAGGTAGCAATCAGCCCCAGCATTTT	CASKYLGGSNQPQHF
TRBV10-3	TRBJ2-7	.	.	15	TGTGCCACCACCCCGGGGACGGTAAGCTCCTACGAGCAGTACTTC	CATTPGTVSSYEQYF
TRBV5-5	TRBJ2-7	.	TRBD1	16	TGTGCCAGCAGCTTGGTTTCCGGGACAGGGAAATACGAGCAGTACTTC	CASSLVSGTGKYEQYF
TRBV9	TRBJ2-7	.	TRBD1	15	TGTGCCAGCAGCGACCAGGGACAGCCTCCCTACGAGCAGTACTTC	CASSDQGQPPYEQYF
TRBV19	TRBJ1-2	.	TRBD1	15	TGTGCCAGTAGTAACTCCGGGACAGGGCCGCGGGGCTACACCTTC	CASSNSGTGPRGYTF
TRBV5-4	TRBJ2-5	many	.	18	TGTGCCAGCAGCTTGGTAGCTGGGTCCGGTCTAGCCCAAGAGACCCAGTACTTC	CASSLVAGSGLAQETQYF
TRBV25-1	TRBJ1-3	once	.	13	TGTGCCAGTAATCAGAGCTCTGGAAACACCATATATTTT	CASNQSSGNTIYF
TRBV7-9	TRBJ2-5	few	TRBD1	15	TGTGCCAGCAGCTGGGGACAGGGCCTCGGGGAGACCCAGTACTTC	CASSWGQGLGETQYF
TRBV20-1	TRBJ1-2	.	.	11	TGCAGTGCTAGGGCCATATACGGCTACACCTTC	CSARAIYGYTF
TRBV6-5	TRBJ1-4	few	.	15	TGTGCCAGCAGTCGTACGCGTGCAACTAATGAAAAACTGTTTTTT	CASSRTRATNEKLFF
TRBV7-9	TRBJ2-5	.	.	17	TGTGCCAGCAGCTTAACAGGGCCGAGGGAAGAACAAGAGACCCAGTACTTC	CASSLTGPREEQETQYF
TRBV20-1	TRBJ1-6	many	.	17	TGCAGTGCTAGAGATCTCGGGCAGGGCGGGTATAATTCACCCCTCCACTTT	CSARDLGQGGYNSPLHF
TRBV10-2	TRBJ2-6	.	TRBD2	18	TGCGCCAGCAGTGCCGGACTAGCGGGGGGCTCTGGGGCCAACGTCCTGACTTTC	CASSAGLAGGSGANVLTF
TRBV3-1	TRBJ1-1	many	.	13	TGTGCCAGCAGCCAAGATTGGAACACTGAAGCTTTCTTT	CASSQDWNTEAFF
TRBV7-2	TRBJ2-7	.	TRBD2	14	TGTGCCAGCAGCCTCGGTCCGGGTAGCGGGAGAGCATACTTC	CASSLGPGSGRAYF
TRBV7-9	TRBJ2-7	many	.	13	TGTGCCAGCAGCCCGTCGGGGGGCATCGAGCAGTACTTC	CASSPSGGIEQYF
TRBV7-2	TRBJ1-5	many	.	15	TGTGCCAGCAGCCTTCGCGACAGCCACAATCAGCCCCAGCATTTT	CASSLRDSHNQPQHF
TRBV19	TRBJ1-6	.	.	13	TGTGCCAGTCGACCCTCCCTTGATTCACCCCTCCACTTT	CASRPSLDSPLHF
TRBV7-9	TRBJ1-1	once	TRBD1	15	TGTGCCAGCAGCTTAGCCCGACAGGGTAACACTGAAGCTTTCTTT	CASSLARQGNTEAFF
TRBV29-1	TRBJ1-5	few	.	13	TGCAGCGTAAACACAGGGTTCAATCAGCCCCAGCATTTT	CSVNTGFNQPQHF
TRBV20-1	TRBJ2-7	.	.	15	TGCAGTGCAACATACCGGCAGGGCAATAACTACGAGCAGTACTTC	CSATYRQGNNYEQYF
TRBV10-3	TRBJ1-3	.	.	16	TGTGCCACCAGCGACATTCTGAGGGGCTCTGGAGACACCATATATTTT	CATSDILRGSGDTIYF
TRBV9	TRBJ1-3	once	.	16	TGTGCCAGCAGTTACTCGAGAGGGGGAGGATCAAACACCATATATTTT	CASSYSRGGGSNTIYF
TRBV7-9	TRBJ2-7	many	.	15	TGTGCCAGCAGCTCAACCGACGGGATGATCTACGAGCAGTACTTC	CASSSTDGMIYEQYF
TRBV12-3/TRBV12-4	TRBJ1-4	.	.	15	TGTGCCAGCAGTTTCGGGGGCAGCTCTAATGAAAAACTGTTTTTT	CASSFGGSSNEKLFF
TRBV11-2	TRBJ1-5	many	.	15	TGTGCCAGCCAGCCTCGGGGCGGGGTAAATCAGCCCCAGCATTTT	CASQPRGGVNQPQHF
TRBV25-1	TRBJ1-2	.	.	16	TGTGCCAGCGTTGAAGTATGGGAGGGAGTCGACTATGGCTACACCTTC	CASVEVWEGVDYGYTF
TRBV29-1	TRBJ1-1	many	.	12	TGCAGCGTTGAACGGGGCGGGTATGAAGCTTTCTTT	CSVERGGYEAFF
TRBV5-1	TRBJ2-3	.	.	14	TGCGCCAGTACCAACTCCCTACGGACAGATACGCAGTATTTT	CASTNSLRTDTQYF
TRBV12-3/TRBV12-4	TRBJ2-7	once	.	12	TGTGCCAGCAGTACCGAAATATACGAGCAGTACTTC	CASSTEIYEQYF
TRBV5-1	TRBJ2-1	.	.	14	TGCGCCAGCAGCTTGGGGGCCAGTAACAATGAGCAGTTCTTC	CASSLGASNNEQFF
TRBV20-1	TRBJ2-7	once	.	9	TGCAGTGCTACGGCCGGACAGTACTTC	CSATAGQYF
TRBV7-2	TRBJ2-7	many	.	14	TGTGCCAGCAGCTTATTTGGAGAAGTCCACGAGCAGTACTTC	CASSLFGEVHEQYF